The rows below give T cell receptor beta chains drawn from one sample of a study of shared clonotypes between healthy human individuals. Sequencing used immunoSEQ multiplex PCR; TCRdb keeps in-frame clones, though not all of them. This sample has 300,000 or so clones, with 74% found just once. The sample taken for sequencing was memory CD4+ T cells sorted from blood. All receptors derive from a man between 25 and 39 years old in good health. The CDR3 runs from the conserved cysteine through the conserved F or W. Clone size is given for some rows only: seen once, a few or many times, or a class if the clone is expanded.

v_call	clone_size	j_call	cdr3_aa
TRBV28	.	TRBJ1-2	CASSSPGEGYGYTF
TRBV10-2	.	TRBJ2-1	CASSEWGMGEQFF
TRBV25-1	.	TRBJ2-7	CASSESGPHGGEQYF
TRBV6-5	.	TRBJ2-1	CASTASGYNEQFF
TRBV6-6	few	TRBJ2-7	CASSYGQGTYEQYF
TRBV15	.	TRBJ2-1	CATSRDFGESNEQFF
TRBV7-8	.	TRBJ2-7	CASSPNSGSYDEQYF
TRBV5-6	.	TRBJ1-2	CASRGPGQLYGYTF
TRBV7-2	.	TRBJ2-1	CASSLSGASYNEQFF
TRBV2	.	TRBJ2-7	CASTAGTYQYEQYF
TRBV9	.	TRBJ1-5	CASSVEGSRNQPQHF
TRBV19	.	TRBJ1-5	CASSPPPDRFNQPQHF
TRBV27	.	TRBJ2-5	CASSSGRRETQYF
TRBV5-1	.	TRBJ2-7	CASRKETDRGEQYF
TRBV6-6	.	TRBJ2-7	CASSYQGTSGYEQYF
TRBV5-4	.	TRBJ2-6	CASSLGLFSGANVLTF
TRBV4-1	few	TRBJ2-7	CASSQVPGQEVEQYF
TRBV28	.	TRBJ1-5	CAAGAGNQPQHF
TRBV5-1	.	TRBJ2-5	CASSSPTGLGETQYF
TRBV9	.	TRBJ2-3	CASSGRQGTKLVTDTQYF
TRBV14	.	TRBJ2-2	CASRSTGLGGELFF
TRBV9	.	TRBJ2-5	CASSVGTGQETQYF
TRBV19	.	TRBJ1-5	CASSMTGSNQPQHF
TRBV7-6	.	TRBJ2-7	CASSLQSAGGRREQYF
TRBV4-2	.	TRBJ2-7	CASSQDWGPYEQYF
TRBV2	.	TRBJ1-5	CASSRDRRSSNQPQHF
TRBV5-4	.	TRBJ2-2	CASSLGVQQPNTGELFF
TRBV18	once	TRBJ1-3	CASSPRGTPGSGNTIYF
TRBV5-1	.	TRBJ1-1	CASSLSWGTEAFF
TRBV7-9	.	TRBJ2-7	CASSSRGTPPYEQYF
TRBV19	.	TRBJ2-7	CASTGDNEQYF
TRBV6-1	.	TRBJ2-7	CASNVHGAAYEQYF
TRBV7-2	.	TRBJ2-3	CASSLTPDKSTDTQYF
TRBV7-8	many	TRBJ1-5	CASSLKPWGNQPQHF
TRBV10-3	.	TRBJ2-3	CAISVQADITDTQYF
TRBV15	.	TRBJ1-5	CATSRDLDRPQHF
TRBV29-1	.	TRBJ2-1	CSVDSLAGGEQFF
TRBV7-2	once	TRBJ2-7	CASRMGVYEQYF
TRBV5-4	.	TRBJ2-3	CASSYTSGGSTDTQYF